This TCR beta chain came from a study of blood T cell repertoires in COVID-19 (dated by TCRdb to between 2020 and 2021). In terms of the full investigation: The collaborator samples originated in the United States, Italy and Spain and spanned the acute and convalescent phases of COVID-19. Where HLA class I and class II types were available, the types were taken from metadata supplied by the sample provider, not from assay-based typing. Samples came from the ongoing ImmuneRACE study (first 160 participants) plus 1,254 subjects from 6 global collaborators. The repertoires were made available in a free public database intended to serve as a resource for research on the immune response to SARS-CoV-2. The material from the prospective study consisted of cDNA or gDNA derived from T cells, B-cell-depleted T cells, or PBMCs. Deeply sampled blood TCRbeta repertoires from subjects exposed to, actively infected with, or recovered from COVID-19 were included in the dataset. Sample metadata almost always included a de-identified subject ID, COVID-19 status, age in years and sex.

V loses 3 bases, J loses 4 bases, and the germline ends lie 10 bases apart. CDR1 SEHNR and CDR2 FQNEAQ are derived from the germline V gene (reference sequence). Including the terminal cysteine and phenylalanine, the CDR3 comprises 15 residues. Only the CDR3 DNA is retained, 45 bases long and in frame from the first base. Samples from volunteer blood donors who had recovered from COVID-19 were contributed by a second Seattle source. Whole blood was collected in K2EDTA tubes by collaborating institutions according to the institutions' own protocols. For TCRbeta analysis, collaborators shipped samples in one of three forms: frozen whole blood, isolated PBMCs, or DNA extracted from either of those sample types. Concerning this clone itself: What this receptor recognizes is not known. Base qualities are not provided; no much larger clone lies one nucleotide away.

TCRbeta CDR3 regions were amplified from genomic DNA using the immunoSEQ Assay, a bias-controlled multiplex PCR. Regarding the original processing steps: Nucleated cell counts per sample were estimated from amplification of reference gene primers within the assay. To quantify the absolute abundance of each unique TCRbeta CDR3 rearrangement, sequence reads were collapsed and filtered. For each sample, productive Simpson clonality was calculated by taking the square root of Simpson's diversity index across productive rearrangements. Held by TCRdb, this immuneACCESS table contains in-frame sequences only and omits some clones. Under half of the omission traces to an unresolved V gene where checked; the cause of the rest is unknown. V, J and clone size were drawn from that table, and D and trimming were deduced from the DNA. This sample has some 220,000 clones in its table, and roughly nine tenths of those were observed once. The ten top clones hold approximately 12% of the sample.

Broader findings and caveats from the paper: The amount of clinical and demographic metadata varied by source and participant and was provided uncurated.

The sequence derives from a young woman who had recovered from COVID-19. Sequenced material: peripheral blood. This sequence uses TRBV7-9 and TRBJ2-6; a tentative D call is TRBD2 (6 bases match). In nucleotides, the sequence is TGTGCCAGCAGCTTGGAGGGTGGAGGGGCCAACGTCCTGACTTTC. Translation gives CASSLEGGGANVLTF.